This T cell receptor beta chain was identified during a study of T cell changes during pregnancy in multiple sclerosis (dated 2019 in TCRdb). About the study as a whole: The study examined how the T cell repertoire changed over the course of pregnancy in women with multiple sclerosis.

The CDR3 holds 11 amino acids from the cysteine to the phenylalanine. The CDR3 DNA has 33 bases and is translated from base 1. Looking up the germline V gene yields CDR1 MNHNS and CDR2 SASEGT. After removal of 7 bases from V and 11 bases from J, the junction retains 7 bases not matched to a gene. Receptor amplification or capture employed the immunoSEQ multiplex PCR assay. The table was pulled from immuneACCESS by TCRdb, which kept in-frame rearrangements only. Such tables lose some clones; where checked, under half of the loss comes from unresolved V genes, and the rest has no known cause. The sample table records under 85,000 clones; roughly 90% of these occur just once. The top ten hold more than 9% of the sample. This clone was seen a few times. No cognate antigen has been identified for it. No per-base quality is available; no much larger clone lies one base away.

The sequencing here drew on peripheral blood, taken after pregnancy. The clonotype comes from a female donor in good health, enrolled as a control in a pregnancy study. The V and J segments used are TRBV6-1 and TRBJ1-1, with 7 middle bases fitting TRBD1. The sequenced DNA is TGTGCCAGCAACCGACAGGGTACGGCTTTCTTT. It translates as CASNRQGTAFF.